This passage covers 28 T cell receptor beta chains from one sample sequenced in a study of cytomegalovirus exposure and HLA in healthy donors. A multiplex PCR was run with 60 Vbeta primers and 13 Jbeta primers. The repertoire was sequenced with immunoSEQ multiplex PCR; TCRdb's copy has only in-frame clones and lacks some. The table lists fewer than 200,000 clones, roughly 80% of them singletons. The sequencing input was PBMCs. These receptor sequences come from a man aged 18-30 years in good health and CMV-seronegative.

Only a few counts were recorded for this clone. The CDR3 region has the DNA TGTGCCAGCAGCTTTGGACTAGCGTTGGTCAATGAGCAGTTCTTC. Encoded protein: CASSFGLALVNEQFF. The chain has TRBV7-6 and TRBJ2-1; TRBD2 agrees at 9 bases. This CDR3 contains 15 residues. Looked up from germline, CDR1 is SGHVS and CDR2 is FNYEAQ. Losses at the gene ends were 3 bases for V and 6 bases for J; bases not matched to a gene: 6.

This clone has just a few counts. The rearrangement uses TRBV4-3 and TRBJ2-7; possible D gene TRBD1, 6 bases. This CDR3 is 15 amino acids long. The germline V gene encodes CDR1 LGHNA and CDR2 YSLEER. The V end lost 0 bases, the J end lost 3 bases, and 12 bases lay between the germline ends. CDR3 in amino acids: CASSQDLGGYYEQYF. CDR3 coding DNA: TGCGCCAGCAGCCAAGATCTAGGGGGTTACTACGAGCAGTACTTC.

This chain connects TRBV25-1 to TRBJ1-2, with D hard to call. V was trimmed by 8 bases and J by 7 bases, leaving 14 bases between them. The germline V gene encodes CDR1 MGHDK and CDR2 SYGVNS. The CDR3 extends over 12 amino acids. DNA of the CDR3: TGTGCCAGCGTCGGATCTAGGAGTGGCTACACCTTC. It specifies CASVGSRSGYTF.

CDR3 sequence (DNA): TGCGCCAGCAGCTTGGGGTTTGGGGGCGATGAGCAGTTCTTC. It is translated as CASSLGFGGDEQFF. The V and J genes are TRBV5-1 and TRBJ2-1; perhaps TRBD1 as D (6 bases). V lost 0 bases to trimming and J lost 8 bases, with 12 bases between them. Germline CDR1 SGHRS, CDR2 YFSETQ. The CDR3 loop spans 14 amino acids.

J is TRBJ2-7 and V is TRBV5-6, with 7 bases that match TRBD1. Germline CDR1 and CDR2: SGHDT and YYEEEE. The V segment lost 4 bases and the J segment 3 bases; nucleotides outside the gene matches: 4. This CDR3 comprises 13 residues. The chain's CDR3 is CASSVGQHYEQYF. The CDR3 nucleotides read TGTGCCAGCAGCGTGGGACAGCACTACGAGCAGTACTTC.

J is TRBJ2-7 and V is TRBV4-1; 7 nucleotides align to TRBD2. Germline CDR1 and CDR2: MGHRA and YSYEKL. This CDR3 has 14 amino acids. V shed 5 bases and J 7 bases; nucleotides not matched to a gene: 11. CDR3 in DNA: TGCGCCAGCAGCTGGGGGGACTATGAAGATGAGCAGTACTTC. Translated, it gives CASSWGDYEDEQYF.

Here the CDR3 DNA reads TGTGCCAGCAGTTCAATTACTAGCGGGACTGAGCAGTTCTTC. Amino acid sequence: CASSSITSGTEQFF. This chain connects TRBV7-9 to TRBJ2-1; 10 positions agree with TRBD2. The V and J ends lost 6 bases and 9 bases, in that order; junction bases with no gene match: 8. The CDR3 is made up of 14 amino acids. Germline assignment: CDR1 SEHNR and CDR2 FQNEAQ (reference sequence). Combining the CDR3 with reference TRBV7-9 and TRBJ2-1 gives the whole variable domain DTGVSQNPRHKITKRGQNVTFRCDPISEHNRLYWYRQTLGQGPEFLTYFQNEAQLEKSRLLSDRFSAERPKGSFSTLEIQRTEQGDSAMYLCASSSITSGTEQFFGPGTRLTVL.

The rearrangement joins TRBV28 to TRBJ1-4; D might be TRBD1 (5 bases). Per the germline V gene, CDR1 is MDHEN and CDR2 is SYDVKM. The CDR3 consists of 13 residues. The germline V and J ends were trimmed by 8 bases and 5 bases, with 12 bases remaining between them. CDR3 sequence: CASYTGGNEKLFF. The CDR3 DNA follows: TGTGCCAGCTATACAGGTGGAAATGAAAAACTGTTTTTT.

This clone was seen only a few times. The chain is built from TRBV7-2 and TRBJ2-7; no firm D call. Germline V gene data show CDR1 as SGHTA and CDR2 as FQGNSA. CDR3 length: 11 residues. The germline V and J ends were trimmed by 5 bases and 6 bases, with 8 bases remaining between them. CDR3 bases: TGTGCCAGCAGCCCCCTCCTCGAGCAGTACTTC. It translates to CASSPLLEQYF. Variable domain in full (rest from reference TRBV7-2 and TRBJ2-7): GAGVSQSPSNKVTEKGKDVELRCDPISGHTALYWYRQSLGQGLEFLIYFQGNSAPDKSGLPSDRFSAERTGGSVSTLTIQRTQQEDSAVYLCASSPLLEQYFGPGTRLTVT.

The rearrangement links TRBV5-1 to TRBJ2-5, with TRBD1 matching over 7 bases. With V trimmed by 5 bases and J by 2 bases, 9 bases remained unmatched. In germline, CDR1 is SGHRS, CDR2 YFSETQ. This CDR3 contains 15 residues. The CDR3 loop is CASSFRDRAQETQYF. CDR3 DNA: TGCGCCAGCAGTTTTCGGGACAGAGCTCAAGAGACCCAGTACTTC. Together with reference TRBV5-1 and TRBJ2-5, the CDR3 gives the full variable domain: KAGVTQTPRYLIKTRGQQVTLSCSPISGHRSVSWYQQTPGQGLQFLFEYFSETQRNKGNFPGRFSGRQFSNSRSEMNVSTLELGDSALYLCASSFRDRAQETQYFGPGTRLLVL.

The CDR3 DNA follows: TGTGCCAGCAGCCGACCCCTGGCGGGAAAGAATTACGAGCAGTACTTC. Protein sequence: CASSRPLAGKNYEQYF. The chain recombines TRBV7-8 with TRBJ2-7; D is perhaps TRBD2 (6 bases). Germline values: CDR1 SGHVS, CDR2 FQNEAQ. CDR3 length equals 16 residues. V lost 5 bases, J lost 4 bases, and 21 bases lay in between.

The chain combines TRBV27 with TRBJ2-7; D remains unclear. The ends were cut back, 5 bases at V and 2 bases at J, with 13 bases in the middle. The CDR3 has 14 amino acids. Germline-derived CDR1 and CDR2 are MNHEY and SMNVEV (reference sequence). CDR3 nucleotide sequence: TGTGCCAGCAGTCCAGGCCCGGTCGCCTACGAGCAGTACTTC. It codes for CASSPGPVAYEQYF.

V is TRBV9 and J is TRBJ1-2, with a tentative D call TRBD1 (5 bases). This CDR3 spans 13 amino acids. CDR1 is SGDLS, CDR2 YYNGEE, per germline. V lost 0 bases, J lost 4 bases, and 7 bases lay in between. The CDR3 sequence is CASSVGGGYGYTF. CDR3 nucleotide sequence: TGTGCCAGCAGCGTAGGGGGGGGCTATGGCTACACCTTC.

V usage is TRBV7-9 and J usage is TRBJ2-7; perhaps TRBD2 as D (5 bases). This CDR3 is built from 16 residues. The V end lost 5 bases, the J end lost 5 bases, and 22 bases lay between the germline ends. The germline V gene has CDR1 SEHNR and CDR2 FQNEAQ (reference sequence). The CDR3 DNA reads TGTGCCAGCAGCCTTCGGCCGGGTCGGGATAGGGACGAGCAGTACTTC. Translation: CASSLRPGRDRDEQYF.

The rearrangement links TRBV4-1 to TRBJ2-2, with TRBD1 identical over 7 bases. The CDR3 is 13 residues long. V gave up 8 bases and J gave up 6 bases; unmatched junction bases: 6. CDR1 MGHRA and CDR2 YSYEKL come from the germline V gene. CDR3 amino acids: CASRAGGAGELFF. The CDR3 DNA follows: TGCGCCAGCCGGGCAGGGGGTGCCGGGGAGCTGTTTTTT.

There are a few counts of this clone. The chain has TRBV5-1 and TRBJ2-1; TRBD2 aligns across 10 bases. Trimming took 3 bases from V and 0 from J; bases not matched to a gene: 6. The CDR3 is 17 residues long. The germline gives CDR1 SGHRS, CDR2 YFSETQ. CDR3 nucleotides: TGCGCCAGCAGCTCAGGACTAGCGGAACTCTCCTACAATGAGCAGTTCTTC. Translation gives CASSSGLAELSYNEQFF.

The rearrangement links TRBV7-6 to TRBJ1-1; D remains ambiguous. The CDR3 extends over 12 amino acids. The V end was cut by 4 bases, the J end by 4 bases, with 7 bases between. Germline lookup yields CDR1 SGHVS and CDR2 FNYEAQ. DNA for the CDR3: TGTGCCAGCAGCTCCACGGGCACTGAAGCTTTCTTT. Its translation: CASSSTGTEAFF.

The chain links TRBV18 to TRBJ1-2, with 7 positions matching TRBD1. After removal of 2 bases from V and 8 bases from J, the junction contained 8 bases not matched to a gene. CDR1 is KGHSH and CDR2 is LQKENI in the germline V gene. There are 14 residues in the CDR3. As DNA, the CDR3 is TGTGCCAGCTCACCATTAGACAGGGTGTACGGCTACACCTTC. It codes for CASSPLDRVYGYTF. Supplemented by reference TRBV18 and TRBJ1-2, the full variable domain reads NAGVMQNPRHLVRRRGQEARLRCSPMKGHSHVYWYRQLPEEGLKFMVYLQKENIIDESGMPKERFSAEFPKEGPSILRIQQVVRGDSAAYFCASSPLDRVYGYTFGSGTRLTVV.

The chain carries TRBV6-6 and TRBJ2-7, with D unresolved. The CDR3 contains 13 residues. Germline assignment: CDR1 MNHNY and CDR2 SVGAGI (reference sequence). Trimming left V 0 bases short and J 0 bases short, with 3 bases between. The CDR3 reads CASSYSSSYEQYF. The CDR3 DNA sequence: TGTGCCAGCAGTTACTCTAGCTCCTACGAGCAGTACTTC.

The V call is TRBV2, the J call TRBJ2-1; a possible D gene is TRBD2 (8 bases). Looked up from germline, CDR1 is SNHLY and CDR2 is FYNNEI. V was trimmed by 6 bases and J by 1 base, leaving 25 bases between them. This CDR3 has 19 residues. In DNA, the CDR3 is TGTGCCAGCAGGGGAGACAGGGTAAGCGGGAGCAGGTCCTACAATGAGCAGTTCTTC. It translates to CASRGDRVSGSRSYNEQFF.

CDR3 coding DNA: TGTGCCATCAGTGAGCCCGGGTTGTGGGAGCAGTACTTC. Encoded protein: CAISEPGLWEQYF. The rearrangement uses TRBV10-3 and TRBJ2-7; no firm D call. V gave up 2 bases and J gave up 7 bases, with 12 bases separating them. Germline V gene lookup returns CDR1 ENHRY and CDR2 SYGVKD. The CDR3 length is 13 residues.

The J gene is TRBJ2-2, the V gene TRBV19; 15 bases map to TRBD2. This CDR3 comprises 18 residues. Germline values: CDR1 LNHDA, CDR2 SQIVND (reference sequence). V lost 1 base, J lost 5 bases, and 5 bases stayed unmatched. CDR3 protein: CASSIVGLAGGGTGELFF. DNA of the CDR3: TGTGCCAGTAGTATAGTCGGACTAGCGGGAGGGGGGACCGGGGAGCTGTTTTTT.

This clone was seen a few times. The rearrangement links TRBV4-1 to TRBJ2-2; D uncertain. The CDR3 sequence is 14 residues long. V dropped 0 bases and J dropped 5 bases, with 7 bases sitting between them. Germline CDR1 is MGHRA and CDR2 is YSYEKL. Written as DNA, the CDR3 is TGCGCCAGCAGCCAAGATCGCGTAACCGGGGAGCTGTTTTTT. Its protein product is CASSQDRVTGELFF.

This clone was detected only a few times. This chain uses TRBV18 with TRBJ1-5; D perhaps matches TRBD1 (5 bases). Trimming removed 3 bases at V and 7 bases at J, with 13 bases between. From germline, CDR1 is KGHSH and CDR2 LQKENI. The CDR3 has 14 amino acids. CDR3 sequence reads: CASSPGRDHQPQHF. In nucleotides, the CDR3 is TGTGCCAGCTCACCGGGCAGGGATCACCAGCCCCAGCATTTT. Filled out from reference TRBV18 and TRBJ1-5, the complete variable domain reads NAGVMQNPRHLVRRRGQEARLRCSPMKGHSHVYWYRQLPEEGLKFMVYLQKENIIDESGMPKERFSAEFPKEGPSILRIQQVVRGDSAAYFCASSPGRDHQPQHFGDGTRLSIL.

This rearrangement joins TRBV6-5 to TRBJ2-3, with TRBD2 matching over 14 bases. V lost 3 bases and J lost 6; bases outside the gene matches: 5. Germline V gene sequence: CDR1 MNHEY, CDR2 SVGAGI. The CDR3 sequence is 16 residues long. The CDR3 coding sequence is TGTGCCAGCAGTTATGAGACTAGCGGGAGGGGGGATACGCAGTATTTT. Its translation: CASSYETSGRGDTQYF.

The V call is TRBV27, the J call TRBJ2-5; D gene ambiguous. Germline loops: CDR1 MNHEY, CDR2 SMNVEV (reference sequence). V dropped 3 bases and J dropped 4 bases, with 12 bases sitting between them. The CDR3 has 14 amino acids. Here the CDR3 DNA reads TGTGCCAGCAGTTTGAGTTCGACGGGAGAGACCCAGTACTTC. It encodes CASSLSSTGETQYF.

In DNA, the CDR3 is TGCGCCAGCAGTGAGGCAGGGGACACCTACACAGATACGCAGTATTTT. It is translated as CASSEAGDTYTDTQYF. The V and J genes are TRBV10-1 and TRBJ2-3; D perhaps matches TRBD1 (6 bases). CDR1 WNHNN and CDR2 SYGVQD come from the germline V gene (reference sequence). The CDR3 has 16 amino acids. The V end lost 2 bases, the J end lost 2 bases, and 14 bases lay between the germline ends.

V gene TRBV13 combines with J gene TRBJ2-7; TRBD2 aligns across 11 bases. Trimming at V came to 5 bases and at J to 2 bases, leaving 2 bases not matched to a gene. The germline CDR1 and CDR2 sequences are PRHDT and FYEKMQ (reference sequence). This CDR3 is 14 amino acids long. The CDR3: CASSLGLAAYEQYF. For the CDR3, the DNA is TGTGCCAGCAGCCTGGGACTAGCGGCCTACGAGCAGTACTTC.